Listed below are T cell receptor beta chains from one sample, sequenced in a study of blood T cell repertoires in COVID-19. Sequenced by immunoSEQ multiplex PCR; TCRdb stores in-frame clones only, minus some. The profile covers just over 75,000 clones, with roughly 87% appearing a single time and 4.9% taken by the ten largest. The sample consisted of peripheral blood. The receptors were sampled from a woman aged 80 or over with active or convalescent COVID-19. Each CDR3 is given with its conserved first and last residue. A D gene is named only where the DNA matches it firmly. Clone size is given for some rows only: seen once, a few or many times, or a class if the clone is expanded.

j_call d_call cdr3_length clone_size v_call cdr3_aa cdr3_nt
TRBJ2-7 TRBD1 13 . TRBV10-1 CATGTGTGVEQYF TGCGCCACCGGGACCGGGACAGGGGTCGAGCAGTACTTC
TRBJ1-3 . 15 once TRBV10-3 CAISGQMNSGNTIYF TGTGCCATCAGTGGACAGATGAACTCTGGAAACACCATATATTTT
TRBJ2-3 . 15 . TRBV6-2/TRBV6-3 CASSTRGTSTDTQYF TGTGCCAGCAGTACCCGGGGGACTAGCACAGATACGCAGTATTTT
TRBJ1-5 . 13 . TRBV12-3/TRBV12-4 CASARGGYQPQHF TGTGCCAGCGCCCGAGGGGGATATCAGCCCCAGCATTTT
TRBJ2-1 TRBD2 16 . TRBV5-6 CASSRRLAGMSGKQFF TGTGCCAGCAGCCGACGACTAGCGGGGATGTCAGGGAAGCAGTTCTTC
TRBJ2-3 TRBD2 16 . TRBV28 CASSPHGEGPTDTQYF TGTGCCAGCAGTCCCCACGGGGAGGGACCCACAGATACGCAGTATTTT
TRBJ2-3 . 12 . TRBV2 CASRQDTDTQYF TGTGCCAGCCGACAAGACACAGATACGCAGTATTTT
TRBJ1-6 . 13 . TRBV28 CASQGKRNSPLHF TGTGCCAGCCAGGGGAAGCGAAATTCACCCCTCCACTTT
TRBJ2-5 TRBD1 16 . TRBV6-5 CASSYTQGGRQETQYF TGTGCCAGCAGTTACACACAGGGGGGTCGTCAAGAGACCCAGTACTTC
TRBJ1-2 . 14 . TRBV5-5 CASSLEAARGGYTF TGTGCCAGCAGCTTGGAGGCAGCGCGAGGGGGCTACACCTTC
TRBJ2-7 . 13 . TRBV6-4 CAVTDRPTYEQYF TGTGCTGTAACCGACAGGCCGACCTACGAGCAGTACTTC
TRBJ2-1 TRBD1 14 . TRBV5-4 CASSLRQGVNEQFF TGTGCCAGCAGTTTACGACAGGGGGTAAATGAGCAGTTCTTC
TRBJ1-2 . 12 . TRBV28 CATDRSVGGYTF TGTGCCACCGACAGGTCCGTAGGTGGCTACACCTTC
TRBJ2-1 TRBD2 15 . TRBV7-2 CASSLEVAGGPGQFF TGTGCCAGCAGCTTGGAGGTAGCGGGAGGGCCGGGGCAGTTCTTC
TRBJ2-5 TRBD2 15 . TRBV6-2/TRBV6-3 CASSPQTSGVRTQYF TGTGCCAGCAGTCCCCAGACTAGCGGTGTGCGGACCCAGTACTTC
TRBJ2-7 . 11 . TRBV7-9 CASSYTDEQYF TGTGCCAGCAGCTATACTGACGAGCAGTACTTC
TRBJ2-2 TRBD1 18 . TRBV5-1 CASSLNPPDRGRTGELFF TGCGCCAGCAGCCTGAACCCTCCAGACAGGGGGCGGACCGGGGAGCTGTTTTTT
TRBJ2-1 . 18 few TRBV7-8 CASSLEFGAGAFYNEQFF TGTGCCAGCAGCTTAGAGTTTGGGGCAGGGGCCTTTTACAATGAGCAGTTCTTC
TRBJ2-1 . 15 . TRBV7-2 CASTVGVSVYNEQFF TGTGCCAGCACCGTAGGAGTCTCAGTCTACAATGAGCAGTTCTTC
TRBJ1-1 . 15 . TRBV3-1/TRBV3-2 CASSQSIFRRPEAFF TGTGCCAGCAGCCAATCTATATTCCGGAGACCTGAAGCTTTCTTT
TRBJ2-4 . 16 . TRBV28 CASSPPPGRAKNIQYF TGTGCCAGCAGCCCACCCCCAGGGAGGGCCAAAAACATTCAGTACTTC
TRBJ2-7 TRBD2 16 . TRBV28 CASSSPGLVGSYEQYF TGTGCCAGCAGTTCACCGGGACTAGTGGGATCCTACGAGCAGTACTTC
TRBJ1-1 . 12 . TRBV29-1 CSVQTVNTEAFF TGCAGCGTCCAGACAGTCAACACTGAAGCTTTCTTT
TRBJ2-7 . 16 . TRBV6-5 CASSYGPGETHYEQYF TGTGCCAGCAGTTACGGCCCAGGGGAGACCCACTACGAGCAGTACTTC
TRBJ2-7 TRBD1 13 . TRBV6-1 CASSEKQGYRQYF TGTGCCAGCAGTGAAAAACAGGGGTATAGGCAGTACTTC
TRBJ1-1 TRBD1 14 . TRBV3-1/TRBV3-2 CASSQDTGVTEAFF TGTGCCAGCAGCCAGGATACAGGGGTCACTGAAGCTTTCTTT
TRBJ2-3 . 15 . TRBV30 CAWSQGDWGTDTQYF TGTGCCTGGAGTCAGGGGGACTGGGGCACAGATACGCAGTATTTT
TRBJ2-7 TRBD2 19 . TRBV7-2 CASSLARGRAPTLRYEQYF TGTGCCAGCAGCTTAGCCCGCGGGAGGGCACCCACACTGAGATACGAGCAGTACTTC
TRBJ2-1 TRBD2 12 . TRBV6-6 CASSRPSGEQFF TGTGCCAGCAGCCGCCCTAGCGGAGAGCAGTTCTTC
TRBJ1-1 . 18 . TRBV5-8 CASSLVRSGDLRNTEAFF TGTGCCAGCAGCTTGGTTAGGTCAGGGGATCTAAGGAACACTGAAGCTTTCTTT
TRBJ1-5 TRBD1 15 few TRBV15 CATSRDQGGNQPQHF TGTGCCACCAGCAGAGATCAGGGGGGCAATCAGCCCCAGCATTTT
TRBJ2-3 TRBD1 18 . TRBV5-8 CASSLLGTGGFGTDTQYF TGTGCCAGCAGCTTGCTCGGGACAGGGGGTTTTGGGACAGATACGCAGTATTTT
TRBJ2-7 . 12 . TRBV18 CASSPFGVEQYF TGTGCCAGCTCACCTTTCGGGGTCGAGCAGTACTTC
TRBJ1-2 TRBD1 19 . TRBV9 CASSVYSWDRSMGDYGHTF TGTGCCAGCAGCGTATACTCCTGGGACAGGTCAATGGGGGACTATGGCCACACCTTC
TRBJ1-2 . 12 . TRBV6-2/TRBV6-3 CASSFRFYGYTF TGTGCCAGCAGTTTCCGGTTCTATGGCTACACCTTC
TRBJ2-1 TRBD2 13 once TRBV18 CASSPLAGREQFF TGTGCCAGCTCTCCTCTAGCGGGAAGGGAGCAGTTCTTC
TRBJ1-3 TRBD1 14 . TRBV9 CASSPGTGRNTIYF TGTGCCAGCAGCCCAGGGACAGGGAGAAACACCATATATTTT
TRBJ1-1 . 11 . TRBV20-1 CSAPEGRATFF TGCAGTGCTCCGGAGGGACGGGCTACTTTCTTT
TRBJ1-1 . 17 . TRBV6-2/TRBV6-3 CASSYLRGGAGNTEAFF TGTGCCAGCAGTTACCTCCGCGGGGGGGCGGGTAACACTGAAGCTTTCTTT
TRBJ2-3 TRBD2 15 . TRBV15 CATSVAGESTDTQYF TGTGCCACCAGTGTAGCGGGAGAATCCACAGATACGCAGTATTTT
TRBJ1-3 . 15 once TRBV28 CASIPGGNSGNTIYF TGTGCCAGCATTCCCGGAGGGAACTCTGGAAACACCATATATTTT
TRBJ1-3 TRBD1 14 . TRBV6-5 CASSPDRVSDTIYF TGTGCCAGCAGTCCGGACAGGGTGTCGGACACCATATATTTT
TRBJ1-2 . 13 . TRBV5-1 CASSFVPVYGYTF TGCGCCAGCAGCTTTGTGCCAGTTTATGGCTACACCTTC
TRBJ2-4 . 16 once TRBV7-2 CASSLWRDFTKNIQYF TGTGCCAGCAGCTTATGGCGGGACTTTACCAAAAACATTCAGTACTTC
TRBJ2-5 TRBD1 13 once TRBV11-2 CASSLAGGETQYF TGTGCCAGCAGCCTCGCAGGGGGAGAGACCCAGTACTTC
TRBJ1-1 TRBD1 15 once TRBV18 CASSPTGELNTEAFF TGTGCCAGCTCACCGACAGGGGAGTTGAACACTGAAGCTTTCTTT
TRBJ1-2 TRBD1 17 . TRBV4-3 CASSQDIGQVSLYGYTF TGCGCCAGCAGCCAAGATATCGGACAGGTCTCTCTCTATGGCTACACCTTC
TRBJ2-7 . 15 . TRBV6-2/TRBV6-3 CASSYLTGGIHEQYF TGTGCCAGCAGTTACCTTACGGGGGGCATCCACGAGCAGTACTTC
TRBJ2-3 TRBD1 17 . TRBV7-9 CASSSSDGQGIADTQYF TGTGCCAGCAGCTCCTCCGATGGACAGGGGATAGCAGATACGCAGTATTTT
TRBJ2-7 . 15 . TRBV6-5 CASSYSRQNSYEQYF TGTGCCAGCAGTTACTCTCGACAGAACTCCTACGAGCAGTACTTC
TRBJ2-7 TRBD1 15 . TRBV3-1/TRBV3-2 CASSRRWDRGYEQYF TGTGCCAGCAGCCGACGTTGGGACAGGGGTTACGAGCAGTACTTC
TRBJ2-3 . 18 . TRBV6-2/TRBV6-3 CASSYSMGLSAGTDTQYF TGTGCCAGCAGTTACTCGATGGGACTTTCTGCAGGGACAGATACGCAGTATTTT
TRBJ1-3 . 18 few TRBV4-3 CASSQDLLRPGSGNTIYF TGCGCCAGCAGCCAAGATCTACTGCGCCCGGGATCTGGAAACACCATATATTTT
TRBJ1-1 . 12 . TRBV29-1 CSVAVMNTEAFF TGCAGCGTTGCGGTCATGAACACTGAAGCTTTCTTT
TRBJ1-6 TRBD1 15 few TRBV9 CASSVGDRGHSPLHF TGTGCCAGCAGCGTGGGGGACAGGGGGCATTCACCCCTCCACTTT
TRBJ2-7 . 15 . TRBV12-2 CASRLLLAGRDEQYF TGTGCAAGTCGCTTGCTACTAGCGGGTAGGGACGAGCAGTACTTC
TRBJ2-7 . 14 once TRBV5-1 CASSFSPATGEQYF TGCGCCAGCAGCTTCAGTCCTGCGACAGGCGAGCAGTACTTC
TRBJ2-7 TRBD1 14 . TRBV5-1 CASSQGANSYEQYF TGCGCCAGCAGCCAGGGGGCCAACTCCTACGAGCAGTACTTC
TRBJ1-6 . 22 . TRBV28 CASSLDPALEDRREDENSPLHF TGTGCCAGCAGCCTAGACCCTGCCCTGGAAGACAGAAGGGAGGATGAAAATTCACCCCTCCACTTT
TRBJ2-5 . 17 . TRBV24-1 CATSKGDGGPYQETQYF TGTGCCACCAGTAAAGGCGATGGGGGCCCGTACCAAGAGACCCAGTACTTC